This TCR beta chain emerged from a study of blood T cell repertoires in COVID-19. On the study more broadly: In each case, the material was cDNA or gDNA derived from T cells, B-cell-depleted T cells, or PBMCs.

This table comes from immunoSEQ multiplex PCR, and its TCRdb copy is limited to in-frame clones, with some not included. In the table there are 250,000 to 350,000 clones, 84% of which are singletons. The CDR3 extends over 13 amino acids. The V and J ends lost 2 bases and 4 bases respectively, with 8 bases between them. Germline assignment: CDR1 SGHTS and CDR2 YDEGEE. The V and J genes are TRBV5-8 and TRBJ2-3; D gene unclear. The receptor's source is a person aged 65 to 79 with COVID-19, enrolled during active disease. The material sequenced was peripheral blood. In DNA, the CDR3 is TGTGCCAGCAGCTTACGGTCCGCAGATACGCAGTATTTT. Its protein is CASSLRSADTQYF.